Below are 17 T cell receptor beta chains sequenced from a single sample in a study of blood T cell repertoires in COVID-19. Only in-frame clones appear in the TCRdb table, and some are missing; sequencing was by immunoSEQ multiplex PCR. The data show approximately 400,000 clones, around 89% seen once. The sequenced material came from PBMCs or T cells enriched from blood (not recorded which). These receptors came from a woman under 30 who had recovered from COVID-19.

J is TRBJ1-1 and V is TRBV6-5; D remains ambiguous. Germline loops: CDR1 MNHEY, CDR2 SVGAGI. The V gene lost 8 bases and the J gene lost 7 bases, with 14 bases spanning the gap. This CDR3 is 12 amino acids long. CDR3 coding DNA: TGTGCCAGCGGAGGGAGTGCCGATGAAGCTTTCTTT. Its protein product is CASGGSADEAFF.

The rearrangement joins TRBV4-3 to TRBJ1-4; 8 positions match TRBD1. Germline V gives CDR1 LGHNA, CDR2 YSLEER. J was trimmed by 4 bases and V by 1 base; bases with no gene match: 8. CDR3 length equals 17 residues. The CDR3 region is CASSQVLGDRLNEKLFF. The CDR3 DNA follows: TGCGCCAGCAGCCAAGTTCTCGGGGACAGGCTTAATGAAAAACTGTTTTTT.

The rearrangement joins TRBV5-5 to TRBJ2-2; TRBD1 matches at 9 bases. CDR3 length: 16 amino acids. V shed 4 bases and J 4 bases; nucleotides not matched to a gene: 8. CDR1 and CDR2 from the germline V gene are SGHKS and YYEKEE (reference sequence). The CDR3 nucleotides read TGTGCCAGCAGCCCGCGGACAGGGGAGAGCACCGGGGAGCTGTTTTTT. Translated: CASSPRTGESTGELFF.

The CDR3 reads CAWSVTTSGRYNEQFF. The CDR3 region has the DNA TGTGCCTGGAGTGTTACGACTAGCGGTCGTTACAATGAGCAGTTCTTC. The genes are TRBV30 and TRBJ2-1; TRBD2 agrees at 9 bases. This CDR3 spans 16 amino acids. In germline, CDR1 is GTSNPN, CDR2 SVGIG (reference sequence). V was clipped by 0 bases and J by 4 bases; unmatched bases: 7.

The V call is TRBV5-6, the J call TRBJ2-2, with unresolved D. This CDR3 is 12 amino acids long. Deletions cut 4 bases from V and 3 bases from J, with 4 bases between. CDR1 and CDR2 (germline): SGHDT, YYEEEE. DNA of the CDR3: TGTGCCAGCAGCCTCTACACCGGGGAGCTGTTTTTT. Translation: CASSLYTGELFF.

Here the CDR3 reads CASSPTAQGPYEQYF. The CDR3 DNA reads TGTGCCAGCTCACCAACGGCCCAGGGCCCCTACGAGCAGTACTTC. This sequence joins TRBV18 and TRBJ2-7, with TRBD1 as a possible D gene (5 bases). This CDR3 comprises 15 residues. Germline assignment: CDR1 KGHSH and CDR2 LQKENI. V gave up 2 bases and J gave up 2 bases, with 13 bases separating them.

This chain connects TRBV4-2 to TRBJ2-3; D gene unclear. V was shortened by 2 bases and J by 3 bases, with 12 bases between the two germline ends. Germline V gene sequence: CDR1 LGHNA, CDR2 YNFKEQ. This CDR3 contains 15 residues. CDR3 nucleotides: TGTGCCAGCAGCCAACGCTTATCTAGAACAGATACGCAGTATTTT. Protein sequence: CASSQRLSRTDTQYF.

The CDR3: CASSYGVGGPNTEAFF. The DNA of the CDR3 is TGTGCCAGCAGTTACGGGGTCGGGGGACCAAACACTGAAGCTTTCTTT. V and J are TRBV6-6 and TRBJ1-1, with D possibly being TRBD1 (5 bases). V was pared by 2 bases and J by 2 bases, with 15 bases between. This CDR3 comprises 16 residues. Germline CDR1 and CDR2: MNHNY and SVGAGI (reference sequence).

The chain employs TRBV7-9 and TRBJ1-2, with D tentatively TRBD1 (5 bases). This CDR3 has 13 residues. Germline loops: CDR1 SEHNR, CDR2 FQNEAQ (reference sequence). With 5 bases removed from V and 8 bases from J, the gap between germline ends came to 15 bases. In nucleotides, the CDR3 is TGTGCCAGCAGCGCGCAGGGTAGGGGCGGCTACACCTTC. Protein: CASSAQGRGGYTF.

The count of this clone is one. The J gene is TRBJ2-3, the V gene TRBV5-1; TRBD2 aligns across 8 bases. Per germline, CDR1 SGHRS and CDR2 YFSETQ. After removal of 4 bases from V and 0 bases from J, the junction contained 7 bases not matched to a gene. The CDR3 covers 16 residues. The CDR3, as DNA: TGCGCCAGCAGCCAGGGTGGCGGGGGGAGCACAGATACGCAGTATTTT. This translates into CASSQGGGGSTDTQYF.

This sequence joins TRBV4-1 and TRBJ2-2; 7 nucleotides line up with TRBD1. CDR1 is MGHRA, CDR2 YSYEKL, per germline. With V trimmed by 0 bases and J by 5 bases, 3 bases remained unmatched. The CDR3 loop spans 15 amino acids. The CDR3 region is CASSQEQGRTGELFF. In DNA, the CDR3 is TGCGCCAGCAGCCAAGAACAGGGGCGGACCGGGGAGCTGTTTTTT.

V gene TRBV7-3 combines with J gene TRBJ2-1; TRBD2 aligns across 12 bases. J gave up 8 bases and V 3 bases, and 8 bases lay outside the gene matches. Germline CDR1 and CDR2: SGHTA and FQGTGA. This CDR3 contains 16 residues. CDR3 amino acids: CASSFSLAGGLDEQFF. CDR3 nucleotides: TGTGCCAGCAGCTTCTCTCTAGCGGGGGGGCTCGATGAGCAGTTCTTC. Based on the CDR3 plus reference TRBV7-3 and TRBJ2-1, the full variable domain is GAGVSQTPSNKVTEKGKYVELRCDPISGHTALYWYRQSLGQGPEFLIYFQGTGAADDSGLPNDRFFAVRPEGSVSTLKIQRTERGDSAVYLCASSFSLAGGLDEQFFGPGTRLTVL.

This clone has a single count. The CDR3 DNA follows: TGTGCCAGCAGCTTGAGAGGGGGGGACTATAATTCACCCCTCCACTTT. Its protein is CASSLRGGDYNSPLHF. The V call is TRBV5-5, the J call TRBJ1-6, with a weak D call TRBD1 (6 bases). CDR3 length: 16 amino acids. V was cut by 1 base and J by 3 bases, with 11 bases left in between. Germline V CDR1 and CDR2: SGHKS, YYEKEE (reference sequence). Full variable domain (missing parts from reference TRBV5-5 and TRBJ1-6): DAGVTQSPTHLIKTRGQQVTLRCSPISGHKSVSWYQQVLGQGPQFIFQYYEKEERGRGNFPDRFSARQFPNYSSELNVNALLLGDSALYLCASSLRGGDYNSPLHFGNGTRLTVT.

V is TRBV2 and J is TRBJ2-5, with 8 bases identical to TRBD2. The junction had 5 bases not matched to a gene; V was cut back by 6 bases and J by 2 bases. Germline V gene data show CDR1 as SNHLY and CDR2 as FYNNEI. This CDR3 has 14 residues. The CDR3 reads CASRRPSGQETQYF. The CDR3, as DNA: TGTGCCAGCAGAAGGCCTAGCGGGCAAGAGACCCAGTACTTC.

The V and J genes are TRBV4-1 and TRBJ1-3; no clear D. V lost 1 base and J lost 0, with 13 bases in between. CDR1 MGHRA and CDR2 YSYEKL come from the germline V gene. The CDR3 has 17 amino acids. The CDR3 loop reads CASSQAFVIYSGNTIYF. For the CDR3, the DNA is TGCGCCAGCAGCCAAGCGTTCGTAATATACTCTGGAAACACCATATATTTT.

The J gene is TRBJ1-5, the V gene TRBV30, with 7 positions matching TRBD1. Losses at the gene ends were 3 bases for V and 1 base for J; bases not matched to a gene: 6. The CDR3 consists of 15 residues. CDR1 is GTSNPN, CDR2 SVGIG, per germline (reference sequence). The DNA for the CDR3 is TGTGCCTGGAGCCTACAGGGGACAAGCAATCAGCCCCAGCATTTT. Translated: CAWSLQGTSNQPQHF.

To note about this clone: One end of the junction does not line up with germline, which may come from a read error. V is TRBV19 and J is TRBJ1-1; D is ambiguous. The CDR3 loop spans 16 amino acids. CDR1 and CDR2 from the germline V gene are LNHDA and SQIVND (reference sequence). The CDR3 DNA reads as TGTGCCAGTAGCATAGGAGGGAATAGGGCGGGGATTGAAGCTTTCTTT. Its translation is CASSIGGNRAGIEAFF.